These 13 T cell receptor beta chains share one sample of origin, sequenced in a study of identical twins. TCRdb used MiXCR to reprocess the 5' RACE reads, holding one entry per CDR3 protein. The sample includes approximately 470,000 distinct CDR3 sequences, more than 13% seen only once; the top ten take around 0.48%. These data were likewise used in another study, on yellow fever vaccine responses in identical twins.

Material: CD4+ T cells sorted from blood. The receptors were gathered from a woman between 18 and 30 years old in good health.

The chain uses TRBV27 and TRBJ2-3; 12 bases line up with TRBD2. Trimming removed 4 bases from V and 3 bases from J; junction bases left unmatched: 5. This CDR3 region has 16 residues. CDR1 is MNHEY and CDR2 is SMNVEV in the germline V gene (reference sequence). The DNA of the CDR3 is TGTGCCAGCAGTTCTCTAGCGGGAGGGCTGACAGATACGCAGTATTTT. The encoded protein is CASSSLAGGLTDTQYF.

The chain joins TRBV27 to TRBJ2-7, with 8 bases fitting TRBD1. V dropped 6 bases and J dropped 2; count of bases not matched to a gene: 9. CDR1 MNHEY and CDR2 SMNVEV come from the germline V gene (reference sequence). The CDR3 consists of 15 residues. This CDR3 is CASSNFGTGAYEQYF. CDR3 DNA: TGTGCCAGCAGCAATTTCGGGACAGGAGCCTACGAGCAGTACTTC.

This clonotype was picked up a small number of times. The chain combines TRBV12-3 or TRBV12-4 with TRBJ2-6; D remains ambiguous. The CDR3 has 14 amino acids. Trimming removed 5 bases from V and 2 bases from J, with 7 bases in between. The CDR3 DNA sequence: TGTGCCAGCAGTCAGAGTGCTGGGGCCAACGTCCTGACTTTC. Translated: CASSQSAGANVLTF.

This clonotype has more than one count but fewer than ten. The J gene is TRBJ2-5, the V gene TRBV11-3; D unresolved. The V end was cut by 1 base, the J end by 1 base, with 7 bases between. The CDR3 covers 14 residues. Germline loops: CDR1 SGHNT, CDR2 YENEEA. CDR3 residues: CASSLGAAQETQYF. CDR3 coding DNA: TGTGCCAGCAGCTTAGGGGCAGCCCAAGAGACCCAGTACTTC.

The table lists this clonotype with a few counts. The chain is built from TRBV20-1 and TRBJ2-7, with 12 bases matching TRBD2. CDR3 size: 15 residues. V lost 6 bases to trimming and J lost 6 bases; unmatched junction nucleotides: 12. CDR1 is DFQATT and CDR2 is SNEGSKA in the germline V gene (reference sequence). The CDR3 sequence is CSALHLAGGPFEQYF. The DNA for the CDR3 is TGCAGTGCCTTGCACCTAGCGGGAGGGCCGTTCGAGCAGTACTTC.

CDR3 DNA: TGCAGCGCCGACGGGGGAAACACCGGGGAGCTGTTTTTT. Translation gives CSADGGNTGELFF. V gene TRBV29-1 combines with J gene TRBJ2-2, with D possibly being TRBD2 (6 bases). This CDR3 comprises 13 residues. Per germline, CDR1 SQVTM and CDR2 ANQGSEA. Trimming cost V 7 bases and J 2 bases, with 11 bases left between them.

J is TRBJ2-7 and V is TRBV27, with D perhaps matching TRBD1 (7 bases). V was shortened by 2 bases and J by 5 bases, with 13 bases between the two germline ends. The CDR3 covers 14 residues. The germline CDR1 and CDR2 sequences are MNHEY and SMNVEV (reference sequence). CDR3 region: CASSLETGRHEQYF. The CDR3 coding sequence is TGTGCCAGCAGTTTAGAGACAGGGAGGCACGAGCAGTACTTC.

This clonotype occurred a few times. The V and J genes are TRBV18 and TRBJ2-7, with D perhaps matching TRBD1 (5 bases). The CDR3 is 14 amino acids. Trimming pared 0 bases from V and 4 bases from J, leaving 10 bases between. CDR1 and CDR2 from the germline V gene are KGHSH and LQKENI. DNA for the CDR3: TGTGCCAGCTCACCACCCTCGACAGTTTACGAGCAGTACTTC. Encoded protein: CASSPPSTVYEQYF.

The V call is TRBV4-1, the J call TRBJ2-3; 9 bases agree with TRBD2. CDR3 length: 18 residues. V lost 1 base and J lost 3; bases outside the gene matches: 11. The germline CDR1 and CDR2 sequences are MGHRA and YSYEKL. Here the CDR3 DNA reads TGCGCCAGCAGCCAAGGGGTGTTGGGGACTAGCCCGACAGATACGCAGTATTTT. It translates to CASSQGVLGTSPTDTQYF.

The chain uses TRBV5-6 and TRBJ2-7, with D possibly being TRBD2 (6 bases). The V end lost 6 bases, the J end lost 6 bases, and 16 bases lay between the germline ends. The CDR3 is 13 residues long. Germline assignment: CDR1 SGHDT and CDR2 YYEEEE. The CDR3 here is CASTNTGVSEQYF. In DNA, the CDR3 is TGTGCCAGCACCAACACGGGGGTGAGCGAGCAGTACTTC.

The V gene is TRBV11-3, the J gene TRBJ1-1, with D possibly matching TRBD1 (5 bases). With 5 bases removed from V and 5 bases from J, the gap between germline ends came to 15 bases. Germline V lookup: CDR1 SGHNT, CDR2 YENEEA. The CDR3 runs 14 residues. The CDR3 DNA is TGTGCCAGCAGCCTATCAGGGTGGAATACTGAAGCTTTCTTT. As protein: CASSLSGWNTEAFF.

In its sample, this clonotype was seen many times. This chain links TRBV29-1 with TRBJ2-7; 9 nucleotides agree with TRBD1. Trimming removed 6 bases from V and 2 bases from J; junction bases left unmatched: 8. CDR1 SQVTM and CDR2 ANQGSEA come from the germline V gene. The CDR3 runs to 14 residues. The CDR3 DNA sequence: TGCAGCGTAGGGGACAGGGTGGGAACCTACGAGCAGTACTTC. As protein: CSVGDRVGTYEQYF.

This clonotype was found a few times. V and J are TRBV5-1 and TRBJ2-7; weak D call: TRBD2 (5 bases). The V end was cut by 0 bases, the J end by 9 bases, with 13 bases between. Looked up from germline, CDR1 is SGHRS and CDR2 is YFSETQ. The CDR3 length is 13 residues. In DNA form, the CDR3 reads TGCGCCAGCAGCTTGGGGCAGCCCAGCGGGCAGTACTTC. Translated: CASSLGQPSGQYF.